A selection of T cell receptor beta chains follows, all from one sample in a study of blood T cell repertoires in COVID-19. TCRdb's copy holds only in-frame clones and misses some; the assay was immunoSEQ multiplex PCR. The sample records approximately 10,000 clones, roughly 70% being singletons. The sequenced material came from peripheral blood. These receptors originate from a man aged 55 to 70 with COVID-19, enrolled during active disease. Each CDR3 is given with its conserved first and last residue. A D gene is named only where the DNA matches it firmly. Expanded clones are given a class, and other clones once, few, many or no size at all.

J,D,V,size,CDR3,DNA
TRBJ2-7,.,TRBV13,.,CASSLKGDPYEQYF,TGTGCCAGCAGTCTGAAGGGGGACCCCTACGAGCAGTACTTC
TRBJ1-1,.,TRBV7-8,.,CASSPWDTNTEAFF,TGTGCCAGCAGCCCCTGGGACACGAACACTGAAGCTTTCTTT
TRBJ2-2,TRBD2,TRBV4-3,once,CASRLAAGGTGELFF,TGCGCCAGCAGACTAGCGGCCGGGGGCACCGGGGAGCTGTTTTTT
TRBJ2-7,TRBD1,TRBV10-3,.,CAISDPEQGPGLEQYF,TGTGCCATCAGTGACCCCGAACAGGGGCCGGGGCTCGAGCAGTACTTC
TRBJ1-1,TRBD1,TRBV5-1,.,CASSPGQGHTEAFF,TGCGCCAGCAGCCCTGGACAGGGCCACACTGAAGCTTTCTTT
TRBJ1-4,TRBD1,TRBV28,.,CATQGQPNEKLFF,TGTGCCACCCAGGGACAGCCTAATGAAAAACTGTTTTTT
TRBJ2-3,.,TRBV10-3,.,CAISEGRIDLNTDTQYF,TGTGCCATCAGTGAGGGCAGGATTGATCTCAACACAGATACGCAGTATTTT
TRBJ2-5,.,TRBV7-2,once,CASSLGGGETQYF,TGTGCCAGCAGCTTAGGAGGGGGAGAGACCCAGTACTTC
TRBJ2-1,TRBD2,TRBV27,.,CASSHLEVAGGPHEQFF,TGTGCCAGCAGTCACCTGGAGGTGGCGGGAGGGCCTCATGAGCAGTTCTTC
TRBJ1-4,.,TRBV30,medium-sized,CAWSVQAGVLEKLFF,TGTGCCTGGAGTGTACAGGCAGGGGTATTGGAAAAACTGTTTTTT
TRBJ1-4,TRBD1,TRBV19,.,CASSITDRTYEKLFF,TGTGCCAGTAGTATAACGGACAGGACCTATGAAAAACTGTTTTTT
TRBJ2-6,TRBD2,TRBV2,.,CAIRLAGSSGANVLTF,TGTGCCATTCGACTAGCGGGCAGCTCTGGGGCCAACGTCCTGACTTTC
TRBJ1-1,TRBD1,TRBV18,.,CASSPQGVNTEAFF,TGTGCCAGCTCACCCCAGGGGGTGAACACTGAAGCTTTCTTT
TRBJ2-5,.,TRBV6-2/TRBV6-3,.,CASSPRGQGEETQYF,TGTGCCAGCAGCCCCCGTGGGCAGGGCGAGGAGACCCAGTACTTC
TRBJ1-1,.,TRBV2,.,CASSGGVNTEAFF,TGTGCCAGCAGTGGGGGAGTGAACACTGAAGCTTTCTTT
TRBJ2-3,TRBD2,TRBV3-1/TRBV3-2,few,CASSQVGLAGEDTQYF,TGTGCCAGCAGCCAAGTGGGACTAGCGGGAGAAGATACGCAGTATTTT
TRBJ2-7,.,TRBV2,.,CALGGRTYEQYF,TGTGCCCTAGGGGGAAGGACCTACGAGCAGTACTTC
TRBJ1-1,.,TRBV5-4,few,CASSLDPGGNTEAFF,TGTGCCAGCAGCTTGGATCCGGGTGGGAACACTGAAGCTTTCTTT
TRBJ2-5,TRBD2,TRBV11-3,.,CASGLAGETQYF,TGTGCCAGCGGTCTAGCGGGAGAGACCCAGTACTTC
TRBJ1-1,TRBD1,TRBV11-2,.,CASSLAGQAGTEAFF,TGTGCCAGCAGCTTAGCGGGACAGGCAGGGACTGAAGCTTTCTTT
TRBJ1-2,.,TRBV6-5,.,CASSYSPGRVNYGYTF,TGTGCCAGCAGTTACTCCCCCGGCAGGGTGAACTATGGCTACACCTTC
TRBJ1-2,TRBD1,TRBV7-2,.,CASSSDVGTAYGYTF,TGTGCCAGCAGCTCCGATGTAGGGACAGCCTATGGCTACACCTTC
TRBJ2-2,TRBD2,TRBV7-8,.,CASSGRGLAGAGELFF,TGTGCCAGCAGCGGGAGAGGACTAGCGGGAGCGGGGGAGCTGTTTTTT
TRBJ1-2,.,TRBV24-1,.,CATMDSHGYTF,TGTGCCACGATGGACAGTCATGGCTACACCTTC
TRBJ1-1,TRBD1,TRBV18,.,CASSPWDSRVQTEAFF,TGTGCCAGCTCACCATGGGACAGTCGGGTTCAGACTGAAGCTTTCTTT
TRBJ2-1,TRBD2,TRBV24-1,.,CATSDSSSGSRGYNEQFF,TGTGCCACCAGTGATTCGTCTAGCGGGAGTCGGGGCTACAATGAGCAGTTCTTC
TRBJ2-4,TRBD2,TRBV27,.,CASSLSGTSGFAKNIQYF,TGTGCCAGCAGTTTATCCGGGACTAGCGGCTTTGCCAAAAACATTCAGTACTTC
TRBJ1-4,.,TRBV20-1,.,CRAGTNEKLFF,TGCAGGGCCGGGACTAATGAAAAACTGTTTTTT
TRBJ2-1,TRBD2,TRBV2,.,CASSEPRTSGRVRDEQFF,TGTGCCAGCAGTGAACCCCGGACTAGCGGGAGGGTAAGGGATGAGCAGTTCTTC
TRBJ2-2,.,TRBV7-9,.,CASSLGATGELFF,TGTGCCAGCAGCCTGGGGGCGACCGGGGAGCTGTTTTTT
TRBJ1-4,.,TRBV3-1/TRBV3-2,.,CASSQGAGKLFF,TGTGCCAGCAGCCAAGGGGCGGGAAAACTGTTTTTT
TRBJ1-2,.,TRBV28,medium-sized,CASSSFHMRGPSNYGYTF,TGTGCCAGCAGTTCATTTCACATGCGGGGGCCTTCAAACTATGGCTACACCTTC
TRBJ2-2,.,TRBV11-2,.,CASSRRGNTGELFF,TGTGCCAGCAGCCGAAGGGGGAACACCGGGGAGCTGTTTTTT
TRBJ1-6,TRBD1,TRBV7-2,.,CASREGAGSPLHF,TGTGCCAGCCGGGAGGGGGCAGGATCACCCCTCCACTTT
TRBJ1-2,TRBD1,TRBV19,.,CASSPRGRGGYTF,TGTGCCAGTAGTCCTAGGGGGCGTGGAGGCTACACCTTC
TRBJ1-4,TRBD1,TRBV6-5,.,CASSYGQGSEKLFF,TGTGCCAGCAGTTATGGACAGGGTAGTGAAAAACTGTTTTTT
TRBJ2-7,TRBD1,TRBV19,.,CASSIYRGLADEQYF,TGTGCCAGTAGTATATACAGGGGGCTTGCGGACGAGCAGTACTTC
TRBJ2-3,.,TRBV27,.,CASSFTAVGTDTQYF,TGTGCCAGCAGTTTCACCGCGGTTGGCACAGATACGCAGTATTTT
TRBJ1-3,.,TRBV18,.,CASSPSSAASGNTIYF,TGTGCCAGCTCACCTAGTTCAGCGGCCTCTGGAAACACCATATATTTT
TRBJ1-1,TRBD1,TRBV28,.,CASSSTGWSTEAFF,TGTGCCAGCAGTTCGACAGGGTGGAGTACTGAAGCTTTCTTT
TRBJ1-4,.,TRBV6-1,.,CASSESRAARPNEKLFF,TGTGCCAGCAGTGAATCGCGGGCAGCAAGGCCGAATGAAAAACTGTTTTTT
TRBJ2-3,TRBD2,TRBV4-1,.,CASSRRPGLAGAGQTDTQYF,TGCGCCAGCAGCCGGAGGCCGGGACTAGCGGGAGCGGGGCAAACAGATACGCAGTATTTT
TRBJ1-3,.,TRBV30,.,CAWSGGFGNTIYF,TGTGCCTGGAGTGGAGGGTTTGGAAACACCATATATTTT
TRBJ2-2,.,TRBV28,.,CASSLPRGTANTGELFF,TGTGCCAGCAGTTTACCTCGGGGAACTGCGAACACCGGGGAGCTGTTTTTT
TRBJ2-3,.,TRBV14,.,CASSQGKGGSTDTQYF,TGTGCCAGCAGCCAAGGAAAAGGCGGAAGCACAGATACGCAGTATTTT
TRBJ1-4,.,TRBV5-6,.,CASSLKGVGEKLFF,TGTGCCAGCAGCTTGAAGGGGGTTGGTGAAAAACTGTTTTTT
TRBJ1-2,.,TRBV4-2,.,CASSQDRESGYNYGYTF,TGTGCCAGCAGCCAAGATCGGGAGTCAGGGTATAACTATGGCTACACCTTC
TRBJ2-1,.,TRBV6-5,.,CASSLQGGSYNEQFF,TGTGCCAGCAGTCTACAGGGAGGGTCATACAATGAGCAGTTCTTC
TRBJ1-3,.,TRBV4-2,.,CASSQFIGNTIYF,TGTGCCAGCAGCCAATTCATTGGAAACACCATATATTTT
TRBJ2-5,.,TRBV7-2,.,CASSALTGGETQYF,TGTGCCAGCAGCGCATTGACAGGCGGCGAGACCCAGTACTTC
TRBJ1-4,.,TRBV11-2,.,CASARGTNEKLFF,TGTGCCAGCGCCCGGGGGACTAATGAAAAACTGTTTTTT
TRBJ2-2,.,TRBV5-1,.,CASSQTDSYTGELFF,TGCGCCAGCAGCCAGACGGACAGCTACACCGGGGAGCTGTTTTTT
TRBJ1-6,TRBD1,TRBV2,.,CASSPTAEGAGRNSPLHF,TGTGCCAGCAGCCCCACCGCCGAGGGGGCTGGGCGAAATTCACCCCTCCACTTT
TRBJ2-3,TRBD1,TRBV24-1,.,CATSEPLGQDQRTDTQYF,TGTGCCACCAGTGAACCCCTCGGACAGGACCAACGAACAGATACGCAGTATTTT
TRBJ2-1,TRBD2,TRBV6-2/TRBV6-3,.,CASSLKTSRTYNEQFF,TGTGCCAGCAGTTTAAAGACTAGCCGGACGTACAATGAGCAGTTCTTC
TRBJ1-5,TRBD1,TRBV28,.,CASSLFRGQGNNQPQHF,TGTGCCAGCAGTTTATTTCGGGGACAGGGAAACAATCAGCCCCAGCATTTT
TRBJ1-5,.,TRBV4-2,.,CASSQGGLLLGQPQHF,TGTGCCAGCAGCCAAGGGGGACTCCTATTGGGCCAGCCCCAGCATTTT
TRBJ2-1,.,TRBV7-8,.,CASSLGHSGSYNEQFF,TGTGCCAGCAGCTTAGGGCACAGTGGTTCCTACAATGAGCAGTTCTTC
TRBJ2-2,TRBD1,TRBV3-1/TRBV3-2,.,CASSLGQGHGELFF,TGTGCCAGCAGCCTGGGACAGGGGCACGGGGAGCTGTTTTTT
TRBJ1-5,.,TRBV5-5,.,CASSLARGSNQPQHF,TGTGCCAGCAGCTTGGCCAGGGGTAGCAATCAGCCCCAGCATTTT